This T cell receptor beta chain is drawn from a study of blood T cell repertoires in COVID-19. Sequencing used immunoSEQ multiplex PCR; TCRdb keeps in-frame clones, though not all of them. The sample holds roughly 40,000 clones; approximately 80% are singletons and the top ten take more than 55%. CDR1 is LNHNV and CDR2 is YYDKDF in the germline V gene (reference sequence). This CDR3 contains 13 residues. V was shortened by 3 bases and J by 6 bases, with 9 bases between the two germline ends. This receptor was identified in a man at least 80 years old with acute or convalescent COVID-19. The rearrangement links TRBV15 to TRBJ1-5; D perhaps matches TRBD1 (5 bases). The specimen sequenced was peripheral blood. Written as DNA, the CDR3 is TGTGCCACCAGCAGGGGGCATGGTCAGCCCCAGCATTTT. Its protein is CATSRGHGQPQHF.